Listed below are T cell receptor beta chains from one sample, sequenced in a study of follicular helper T cells after annual influenza vaccination. Data came from immunoSEQ multiplex PCR; TCRdb stores just in-frame clones and leaves some out. The repertoire includes just under 9,000 clones, 80% of them detected once, and approximately 3% sits in the top ten. The sequencing here drew on CXCR5+ CD38- circulating T follicular helper cells from blood, taken on the day of influenza vaccination. These receptors were taken from an adult who received the influenza vaccine. Both conserved end residues are part of each CDR3. The D gene is left open where the match is weak. The size field is filled for only some rows; it gives once, few, many or a size class.

CDR3nt: TGTGCCAGCAGCTTAATTCGGGGCAGGGAGACCTACGAGCAGTACTTC; CDR3aa: CASSLIRGRETYEQYF; j_gene: TRBJ2-7; d_gene: -; abundance: -; len: 16; v_gene: TRBV7-9
CDR3nt: TGTGCCAGTAGTCAGACTAGCGGGAGTCTGGAGACCCAGTACTTC; CDR3aa: CASSQTSGSLETQYF; j_gene: TRBJ2-5; d_gene: TRBD2; abundance: -; len: 15; v_gene: TRBV19
CDR3nt: TGTGCCAGCAGGCCTGGATCGAACACCGGGGAGCTGTTTTTT; CDR3aa: CASRPGSNTGELFF; j_gene: TRBJ2-2; d_gene: -; abundance: once; len: 14; v_gene: TRBV7-3
CDR3nt: TGTGCCAGCAGTTTTGCGGTCGGGCAGTACTTC; CDR3aa: CASSFAVGQYF; j_gene: TRBJ2-7; d_gene: -; abundance: -; len: 11; v_gene: TRBV28
CDR3nt: TGTGCCAGCAGCCAAGGGACAGGGATCGACACTGAAGCTTTCTTT; CDR3aa: CASSQGTGIDTEAFF; j_gene: TRBJ1-1; d_gene: TRBD1; abundance: -; len: 15; v_gene: TRBV4-2
CDR3nt: TGTGCCAGCAGCCCCCCTGGGGTAGCGGGTCCCCAGTACTTC; CDR3aa: CASSPPGVAGPQYF; j_gene: TRBJ2-5; d_gene: TRBD2; abundance: -; len: 14; v_gene: TRBV7-2
CDR3nt: TGTGCCAGCAGGCAGGGGCGGAGTCAGCCCCAGCATTTT; CDR3aa: CASRQGRSQPQHF; j_gene: TRBJ1-5; d_gene: -; abundance: few; len: 13; v_gene: TRBV28
CDR3nt: TGTGCCAGCAGCTTTAGTGCGATGACGGAGCAGTACTTC; CDR3aa: CASSFSAMTEQYF; j_gene: TRBJ2-7; d_gene: -; abundance: -; len: 13; v_gene: TRBV7-9
CDR3nt: TGCGCCAGCAGCTTGGCCGACAGTTCTTCCTACGAGCAGTACTTC; CDR3aa: CASSLADSSSYEQYF; j_gene: TRBJ2-7; d_gene: -; abundance: once; len: 15; v_gene: TRBV5-1
CDR3nt: TGTGCCAGCACGAGGACTAGAACATCCTACGAGCAGTACTTC; CDR3aa: CASTRTRTSYEQYF; j_gene: TRBJ2-7; d_gene: TRBD2; abundance: -; len: 14; v_gene: TRBV6-1
CDR3nt: TGTGCCAGCAGTTTCCTAGCGGGAGAGACCCAGTACTTC; CDR3aa: CASSFLAGETQYF; j_gene: TRBJ2-5; d_gene: TRBD2; abundance: -; len: 13; v_gene: TRBV27
CDR3nt: TGCGCCGCACTTCCGACAGGACTTCCAGGAGTCTCTGGAAACACCATATATTTT; CDR3aa: CAALPTGLPGVSGNTIYF; j_gene: TRBJ1-3; d_gene: -; abundance: -; len: 18; v_gene: TRBV10-2
CDR3nt: TGTGCCAGCAGCCCGCCGGGACAGGGTAGTTCACCCCTCCACTTT; CDR3aa: CASSPPGQGSSPLHF; j_gene: TRBJ1-6; d_gene: TRBD1; abundance: few; len: 15; v_gene: TRBV7-2
CDR3nt: TGTGCCAGCAGCTTTACAGTTACTAGCGGGAGGGATGAGCAGTTCTTC; CDR3aa: CASSFTVTSGRDEQFF; j_gene: TRBJ2-1; d_gene: TRBD2; abundance: -; len: 16; v_gene: TRBV7-8
CDR3nt: TGTGCCAGCAGCTTGCCGGGGGCTGAGCAGTTCTTC; CDR3aa: CASSLPGAEQFF; j_gene: TRBJ2-1; d_gene: -; abundance: -; len: 12; v_gene: TRBV5-6
CDR3nt: TGTGCCAGCAGCTTAGGTAACGAGAACACTGAAGCTTTCTTT; CDR3aa: CASSLGNENTEAFF; j_gene: TRBJ1-1; d_gene: -; abundance: once; len: 14; v_gene: TRBV7-6
CDR3nt: TGTGCCAGCGACGCAGGGAACTATGGCTACACCTTC; CDR3aa: CASDAGNYGYTF; j_gene: TRBJ1-2; d_gene: -; abundance: -; len: 12; v_gene: TRBV18
CDR3nt: TGTGCCAGCAGCTTAGGAGGTGAACTAGCGGACCTTTACAATGAGCAGTTCTTC; CDR3aa: CASSLGGELADLYNEQFF; j_gene: TRBJ2-1; d_gene: TRBD2; abundance: once; len: 18; v_gene: TRBV11-3
CDR3nt: TGTGCCAGCAGTGGGACAGGTCCTCAGCCCCAGCATTTT; CDR3aa: CASSGTGPQPQHF; j_gene: TRBJ1-5; d_gene: TRBD1; abundance: -; len: 13; v_gene: TRBV6-1
CDR3nt: TGTGCCAGTAGAGATCCGGGTCCCATTGCGGGCAATCAGCCCCAGCATTTT; CDR3aa: CASRDPGPIAGNQPQHF; j_gene: TRBJ1-5; d_gene: -; abundance: -; len: 17; v_gene: TRBV19
CDR3nt: TGTGCCAGCAGAAATACCGGGGCTGTCTATGGCTACACCTTC; CDR3aa: CASRNTGAVYGYTF; j_gene: TRBJ1-2; d_gene: -; abundance: -; len: 14; v_gene: TRBV6-6
CDR3nt: TGTGCCAGCAGCTCCGGGGACAGGTTATATGGCTACACCTTC; CDR3aa: CASSSGDRLYGYTF; j_gene: TRBJ1-2; d_gene: TRBD1; abundance: -; len: 14; v_gene: TRBV28
CDR3nt: TGTGCCAGCAGTTACTTACGGGGGCACACTGAAGCTTTCTTT; CDR3aa: CASSYLRGHTEAFF; j_gene: TRBJ1-1; d_gene: -; abundance: -; len: 14; v_gene: TRBV6-5
CDR3nt: TGTGCCATCAGCTCTCGGGGGGGAAATGGCTACACCTTC; CDR3aa: CAISSRGGNGYTF; j_gene: TRBJ1-2; d_gene: -; abundance: -; len: 13; v_gene: TRBV10-3
CDR3nt: TGTGCCAGCTCACCAACGGTCGTGGATCAGCCCCAGCATTTT; CDR3aa: CASSPTVVDQPQHF; j_gene: TRBJ1-5; d_gene: -; abundance: -; len: 14; v_gene: TRBV18
CDR3nt: TGTGCCACCAGCAGAGAGGGCAGGGTTGGTACTGAAGCTTTCTTT; CDR3aa: CATSREGRVGTEAFF; j_gene: TRBJ1-1; d_gene: -; abundance: -; len: 15; v_gene: TRBV15
CDR3nt: TGTGCCAGCAGCTTGGGTGCGGGAGGGCCCTTAGATACGCAGTATTTT; CDR3aa: CASSLGAGGPLDTQYF; j_gene: TRBJ2-3; d_gene: TRBD2; abundance: -; len: 16; v_gene: TRBV5-8
CDR3nt: TGCGCCAGCCAGCGGACTAGCGGGGAAGAGACCCAGTACTTC; CDR3aa: CASQRTSGEETQYF; j_gene: TRBJ2-5; d_gene: TRBD2; abundance: -; len: 14; v_gene: TRBV5-1
CDR3nt: TGTGCCAGCAGCCAAAATGGACAACATGGAAACACCATATATTTT; CDR3aa: CASSQNGQHGNTIYF; j_gene: TRBJ1-3; d_gene: -; abundance: -; len: 15; v_gene: TRBV7-9
CDR3nt: TGTGCCAGCAGCCAAGGACAGAGCTCCTACGAGCAGTACTTC; CDR3aa: CASSQGQSSYEQYF; j_gene: TRBJ2-7; d_gene: -; abundance: -; len: 14; v_gene: TRBV4-2
CDR3nt: TGTGCCAGCAGGGCGCCAGGGCTGAACACTGAAGCTTTCTTT; CDR3aa: CASRAPGLNTEAFF; j_gene: TRBJ1-1; d_gene: -; abundance: -; len: 14; v_gene: TRBV19
CDR3nt: TGTGCCAGCAGCCCCCCCGGGGGGAGCACCGGGGAGCTGTTTTTT; CDR3aa: CASSPPGGSTGELFF; j_gene: TRBJ2-2; d_gene: TRBD2; abundance: -; len: 15; v_gene: TRBV7-2
CDR3nt: TGTGCCAGCAGACGGGACCCCTTGGCAGATACGCAGTATTTT; CDR3aa: CASRRDPLADTQYF; j_gene: TRBJ2-3; d_gene: -; abundance: -; len: 14; v_gene: TRBV6-4
CDR3nt: TGTGCCAGCTCCCCCAGGGCTGCGTCGAACACTGAAGCTTTCTTT; CDR3aa: CASSPRAASNTEAFF; j_gene: TRBJ1-1; d_gene: -; abundance: -; len: 15; v_gene: TRBV18
CDR3nt: TGTGCCAGCAGTGCCCCCCGGGAAAAACTGTTTTTT; CDR3aa: CASSAPREKLFF; j_gene: TRBJ1-4; d_gene: -; abundance: -; len: 12; v_gene: TRBV28
CDR3nt: TGTGCCAGTAGTTTCGGAGGACAGGGTCCCAATCAGCCCCAGCATTTT; CDR3aa: CASSFGGQGPNQPQHF; j_gene: TRBJ1-5; d_gene: TRBD1; abundance: -; len: 16; v_gene: TRBV19
CDR3nt: TGTGCCAGCAGCTTAGGGTCTAGCAGGATCAATGAGCAGTTCTTC; CDR3aa: CASSLGSSRINEQFF; j_gene: TRBJ2-1; d_gene: -; abundance: -; len: 15; v_gene: TRBV7-2
CDR3nt: TGTGCCAGCAGTTGGACAGGGGACGAGCAGTACTTC; CDR3aa: CASSWTGDEQYF; j_gene: TRBJ2-7; d_gene: TRBD1; abundance: -; len: 12; v_gene: TRBV28
CDR3nt: TGTGCCAGCAGCTTGGTCCTAGCAGAGAACACCGGGGAGCTGTTTTTT; CDR3aa: CASSLVLAENTGELFF; j_gene: TRBJ2-2; d_gene: -; abundance: -; len: 16; v_gene: TRBV5-4
CDR3nt: TGTGCCAGTAGATCTTGGGACAGGGACGTGAACACTGAAGCTTTCTTT; CDR3aa: CASRSWDRDVNTEAFF; j_gene: TRBJ1-1; d_gene: TRBD1; abundance: -; len: 16; v_gene: TRBV27
CDR3nt: TGTGCCAGCAAGCGGCAGGTTGATAACTATGGCTACACCTTC; CDR3aa: CASKRQVDNYGYTF; j_gene: TRBJ1-2; d_gene: -; abundance: -; len: 14; v_gene: TRBV6-5